Shown below are 21 T cell receptor beta chains from a single sample sequenced in a study of cytomegalovirus exposure and HLA in healthy donors (dated by TCRdb to 2017 to 2019). Library preparation was by the immunoSEQ multiplex PCR assay. A mixture of 60 forward primers for TCR Vbeta segments and 13 reverse primers for TCR Jbeta segments was used in the multiplex PCR. This immuneACCESS table, as held by TCRdb, lists in-frame sequences with V and J called but not all clones. Of the missing ones, under half trace to an unresolved V gene in checked studies; the others have no known cause. The sample records around 200,000 clones, roughly 83% of which are singletons. The ten largest clones add up to about 2.5% of the sample. Specimen: PBMCs. All receptors come from a woman aged 50 to 60 in good health and CMV-seronegative.

V usage is TRBV5-1 and J usage is TRBJ2-5; 8 positions agree with TRBD2. This CDR3 contains 20 residues. The V and J ends lost 4 bases and 7 bases, in that order; junction bases with no gene match: 27. Germline CDR1 SGHRS, CDR2 YFSETQ. The CDR3 here is CASSPSTSGLPLWMKGTQYF. The CDR3 nucleotides read TGCGCCAGCAGCCCGTCAACTAGCGGTCTACCGCTATGGATGAAGGGGACCCAGTACTTC.

This clone was detected only a few times. V and J are TRBV7-9 and TRBJ2-1; D remains unclear. The CDR3 is made up of 11 amino acids. V was shortened by 1 base and J by 10 bases, with 5 bases between the two germline ends. Germline CDR1 and CDR2: SEHNR and FQNEAQ (reference sequence). The CDR3 loop is CASSLDSEQFF. CDR3 nucleotides: TGTGCCAGCAGCTTAGACTCGGAGCAGTTCTTC. The variable domain in full, with the rest retrieved from reference TRBV7-9 and TRBJ2-1, is DTGVSQNPRHKITKRGQNVTFRCDPISEHNRLYWYRQTLGQGPEFLTYFQNEAQLEKSRLLSDRFSAERPKGSFSTLEIQRTEQGDSAMYLCASSLDSEQFFGPGTRLTVL.

This chain connects TRBV29-1 to TRBJ1-5; D is perhaps TRBD1 (5 bases). CDR1 SQVTM and CDR2 ANQGSEA come from the germline V gene. This CDR3 is 12 amino acids long. V dropped 6 bases and J dropped 4 bases, with 10 bases sitting between them. The CDR3 sequence: CSVGDRNQPQHF. CDR3 DNA: TGCAGCGTCGGCGACAGAAATCAGCCCCAGCATTTT.

This clone has just a few counts. This sequence joins TRBV7-2 and TRBJ2-3, with 10 bases aligning to TRBD2. Germline-derived CDR1 and CDR2 are SGHTA and FQGNSA. The V segment lost 5 bases and the J segment 4 bases; nucleotides outside the gene matches: 9. This CDR3 is built from 16 residues. CDR3 coding DNA: TGTGCCAGCAGCACCCGAGCGGGGGGGCCCTCAGATACGCAGTATTTT. It is translated as CASSTRAGGPSDTQYF.

The chain employs TRBV9 and TRBJ2-3; 8 bases map to TRBD2. CDR1 SGDLS and CDR2 YYNGEE come from the germline V gene. The CDR3 spans 15 residues. V lost 6 bases to trimming and J lost 2 bases; unmatched junction nucleotides: 8. In DNA, the CDR3 is TGTGCCAGCAACGATCGAGCGGGAGTCACAGATACGCAGTATTTT. Translating it yields CASNDRAGVTDTQYF.

The rearrangement joins TRBV19 to TRBJ2-1; 12 nucleotides match TRBD2. Germline CDR1 LNHDA, CDR2 SQIVND (reference sequence). The V and J ends lost 0 bases and 9 bases, in that order; junction bases with no gene match: 9. This CDR3 region has 17 residues. The CDR3 sequence: CASSIDGGLAGGREQFF. The CDR3 DNA follows: TGTGCCAGTAGTATAGATGGGGGACTAGCGGGCGGTCGTGAGCAGTTCTTC.

The chain employs TRBV19 and TRBJ1-3; maybe TRBD1 (5 bases). Germline loops: CDR1 LNHDA, CDR2 SQIVND (reference sequence). V lost 6 bases, J lost 8 bases, and 17 bases lay in between. There are 14 residues in the CDR3. Here the CDR3 reads CASSGRVELDTIYF. CDR3 sequence (DNA): TGTGCCAGTAGCGGCAGGGTCGAATTGGACACCATATATTTT.

The chain carries TRBV19 and TRBJ2-7, with 8 bases that match TRBD2. The CDR3 has 15 residues. The germline CDR1 and CDR2 sequences are LNHDA and SQIVND (reference sequence). V was pared by 5 bases and J by 2 bases, with 8 bases of the junction left unmatched. CDR3 residues: CASSPPSGHTYEQYF. In DNA, the CDR3 is TGTGCCAGTAGTCCCCCTAGCGGGCACACCTACGAGCAGTACTTC.

The chain combines TRBV19 with TRBJ1-1; D is uncertain. Trimming left V 0 bases short and J 0 bases short, with 8 bases between. Germline V gene sequence: CDR1 LNHDA, CDR2 SQIVND (reference sequence). The CDR3 has 15 residues. The CDR3 loop reads CASSIDAVMNTEAFF. CDR3 in DNA: TGTGCCAGTAGTATAGATGCAGTCATGAACACTGAAGCTTTCTTT.

This chain uses TRBV28 with TRBJ2-3; no firm D call. V was shortened by 2 bases and J by 0 bases, with 9 bases between the two germline ends. Germline-derived CDR1 and CDR2 are MDHEN and SYDVKM. This CDR3 is built from 15 residues. In DNA form, the CDR3 reads TGTGCCAGCAGTTTACCGAGACAAAGCACAGATACGCAGTATTTT. Translated, it gives CASSLPRQSTDTQYF.

V is TRBV21-1 and J is TRBJ2-5; TRBD2 was called by the table and not checked on the DNA. TRBV21-1 is shown as a pseudogene. The CDR3 runs 18 residues. In nucleotides, the CDR3 is TGTGCCAGCAGCACGAAAATATCCCGTATTGCGGGACAAGAGACCCAGTACTTC. It translates to CASSTKISRIAGQETQYF.

This clone was counted only a few times. J is TRBJ1-3 and V is TRBV28; a possible D gene is TRBD1 (5 bases). V was cut by 1 base and J by 2 bases, with 9 bases left in between. The CDR3 runs to 15 residues. Germline loops: CDR1 MDHEN, CDR2 SYDVKM. The CDR3 sequence is CASSLFTGPGNTIYF. Here the CDR3 DNA reads TGTGCCAGCAGTTTATTTACAGGTCCTGGAAACACCATATATTTT. Combining the CDR3 with reference TRBV28 and TRBJ1-3 gives the whole variable domain DVKVTQSSRYLVKRTGEKVFLECVQDMDHENMFWYRQDPGLGLRLIYFSYDVKMKEKGDIPEGYSVSREKKERFSLILESASTNQTSMYLCASSLFTGPGNTIYFGEGSWLTVV.

In this sample, this clone turned up once. This chain connects TRBV6-5 to TRBJ1-1; 9 nucleotides agree with TRBD1. CDR1 MNHEY and CDR2 SVGAGI come from the germline V gene. V was clipped by 3 bases and J by 6 bases; unmatched bases: 8. This CDR3 contains 15 residues. The CDR3, as DNA: TGTGCCAGCAGTTATGACGGACAGGGGTACTCTGAAGCTTTCTTT. This translates into CASSYDGQGYSEAFF.

The rearrangement links TRBV29-1 to TRBJ1-4, with a tentative D call TRBD1 (5 bases). This CDR3 spans 14 amino acids. Germline CDR1 is SQVTM and CDR2 is ANQGSEA. V shed 6 bases and J shed 0 bases, with 11 bases lying between them. The CDR3 region is CSVTRGATNEKLFF. The CDR3, as DNA: TGCAGCGTGACAAGGGGCGCAACTAATGAAAAACTGTTTTTT.

The chain employs TRBV7-2 and TRBJ2-1, with D hard to call. V was pared by 5 bases and J by 4 bases, with 6 bases between. CDR3 length equals 12 residues. CDR1 is SGHTA, CDR2 FQGNSA, per germline. In DNA form, the CDR3 reads TGTGCCAGCAGCATGACTTACAATGAGCAGTTCTTC. It yields the protein CASSMTYNEQFF.

The chain joins TRBV28 to TRBJ2-5; D perhaps matches TRBD1 (5 bases). V lost 3 bases to trimming and J lost 4 bases, with 15 bases between them. This CDR3 has 15 amino acids. The germline V gene encodes CDR1 MDHEN and CDR2 SYDVKM. CDR3 DNA: TGTGCCAGCAGTTTCCTGGACATGTATCGAGAGACCCAGTACTTC. Protein sequence: CASSFLDMYRETQYF.

V is TRBV28 and J is TRBJ2-7; maybe TRBD2 (7 bases). The CDR3 is 15 residues long. V lost 3 bases, J lost 4 bases, and 16 bases lay in between. Germline-derived CDR1 and CDR2 are MDHEN and SYDVKM. The CDR3 bases are TGTGCCAGCAGTTTTCGGGGGGCCTTCCCTTACGAGCAGTACTTC. Amino acid sequence: CASSFRGAFPYEQYF.

The chain is built from TRBV5-1 and TRBJ2-1; TRBD2 matches at 7 bases. Per germline, CDR1 SGHRS and CDR2 YFSETQ. There are 17 residues in the CDR3. V lost 0 bases and J lost 0; bases outside the gene matches: 6. The CDR3 region has the DNA TGCGCCAGCAGCTTGGAAAGCGGCGGGAGCTCCTACAATGAGCAGTTCTTC. It translates to CASSLESGGSSYNEQFF.

The genes are TRBV7-6 and TRBJ2-1; 13 bases line up with TRBD2. This CDR3 has 16 amino acids. Germline CDR1 reads SGHVS; CDR2 reads FNYEAQ. V shed 3 bases, J shed 10 bases, and the junction held 9 bases outside the gene matches. The CDR3: CASSFSGTSGIQEQFF. Written as DNA, the CDR3 is TGTGCCAGCAGCTTTTCCGGGACTAGCGGGATACAGGAGCAGTTCTTC.

The gene calls are TRBV13 and TRBJ1-6, with 8 bases lining up with TRBD1. The CDR3 spans 15 residues. J was trimmed by 6 bases and V by 5 bases; bases with no gene match: 6. Per germline, CDR1 PRHDT and CDR2 FYEKMQ (reference sequence). CDR3 sequence (DNA): TGTGCCAGCAGCCCCTCGGGACAGGCTAATTCACCCCTCCACTTT. It translates to CASSPSGQANSPLHF.

The chain is built from TRBV9 and TRBJ2-2; TRBD2 matches at 12 bases. This CDR3 comprises 15 residues. V trimming: 2 bases; J trimming: 5 bases; junction bases outside the gene matches: 1. CDR1 and CDR2 from the germline V gene are SGDLS and YYNGEE. The CDR3 region is CASSVLAGGTGELFF. The CDR3 DNA is TGTGCCAGCAGCGTCCTAGCGGGAGGGACCGGGGAGCTGTTTTTT.